This TCR beta chain was obtained from a study of regulatory T cells in long-lasting Graves disease. As to time point: persistent/refractory GD, antithyroid drugs over 5 years with positive TRAb. The TCR library was made from RNA extracted from PBMCs. The CDR3 length is 14 residues. The germline CDR1 and CDR2 sequences are SEHNR and FQNEAQ (reference sequence). V dropped 1 base and J dropped 3 bases, with 10 bases sitting between them. Both iRepertoire HTBI primers and Arm-PCR of CDR3 regions were used to build the TCR beta libraries. TCRdb used MiXCR to reprocess the multiplex PCR reads, holding one entry per CDR3 protein. The sample includes about 460,000 distinct CDR3 sequences, 20% to 25% seen only once; the top ten take less than 15%. Findings and caveats of the study: Since the sample size was small, accuracy may have been reduced. Favoring TRBV28, TRBJ1-2 and TRBJ2-5 was a feature seen in persistent disease. Shared public clonotypes totalled 2,741 in persistent patients, compared with roughly 970 in new patients.

In its sample, this clonotype was seen a few times. Its matching antigen is unknown. Sequencing used peripheral blood mononuclear cells (PBMCs), obtained when the disease was refractory, from a patient treated with antithyroid drugs. The chain employs TRBV7-9 and TRBJ2-7; D is uncertain. The origin of this receptor is a female donor with Graves disease. CDR3 sequence reads: CASSLEARYYEQYF. CDR3 coding DNA: TGTGCCAGCAGCTTAGAGGCCAGATACTACGAGCAGTACTTC. Full variable domain (remainder filled in from reference TRBV7-9 and TRBJ2-7): DTGVSQNPRHKITKRGQNVTFRCDPISEHNRLYWYRQTLGQGPEFLTYFQNEAQLEKSRLLSDRFSAERPKGSFSTLEIQRTEQGDSAMYLCASSLEARYYEQYFGPGTRLTVT.